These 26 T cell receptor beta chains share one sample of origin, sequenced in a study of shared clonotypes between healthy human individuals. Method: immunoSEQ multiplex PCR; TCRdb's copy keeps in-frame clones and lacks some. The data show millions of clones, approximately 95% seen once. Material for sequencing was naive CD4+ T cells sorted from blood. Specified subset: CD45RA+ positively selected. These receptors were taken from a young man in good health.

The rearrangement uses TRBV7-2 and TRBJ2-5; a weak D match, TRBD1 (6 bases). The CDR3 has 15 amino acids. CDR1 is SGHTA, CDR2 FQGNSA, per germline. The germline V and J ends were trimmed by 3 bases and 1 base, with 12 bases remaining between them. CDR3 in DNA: TGTGCCAGCAGCTTCAGGGGTGGGAGCCAAGAGACCCAGTACTTC. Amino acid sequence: CASSFRGGSQETQYF.

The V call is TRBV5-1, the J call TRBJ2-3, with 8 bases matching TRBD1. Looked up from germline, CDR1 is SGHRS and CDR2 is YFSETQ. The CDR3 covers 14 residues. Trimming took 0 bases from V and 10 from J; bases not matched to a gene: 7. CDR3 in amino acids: CASSLEQGVGAQYF. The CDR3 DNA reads TGCGCCAGCAGCTTGGAACAGGGGGTCGGGGCGCAGTATTTT.

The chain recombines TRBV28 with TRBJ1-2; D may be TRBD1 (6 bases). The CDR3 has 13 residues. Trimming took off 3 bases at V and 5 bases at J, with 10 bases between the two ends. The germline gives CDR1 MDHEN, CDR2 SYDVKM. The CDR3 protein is CASSLGGRYGYTF. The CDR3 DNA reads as TGTGCCAGCAGTTTGGGGGGGCGTTATGGCTACACCTTC.

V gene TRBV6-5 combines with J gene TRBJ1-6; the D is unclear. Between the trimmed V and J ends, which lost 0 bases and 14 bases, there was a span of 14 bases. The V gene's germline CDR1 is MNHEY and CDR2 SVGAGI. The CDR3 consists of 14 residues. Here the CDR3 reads CASSYSRREQTLHF. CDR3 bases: TGTGCCAGCAGTTACTCGAGACGGGAGCAGACCCTCCACTTT.

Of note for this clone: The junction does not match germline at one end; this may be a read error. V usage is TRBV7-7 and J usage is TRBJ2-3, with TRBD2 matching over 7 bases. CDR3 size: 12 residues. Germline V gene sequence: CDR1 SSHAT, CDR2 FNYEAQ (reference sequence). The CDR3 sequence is CASSPGGDTQYF. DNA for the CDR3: TGTGCTAGCAGCCCCGGGGGGGATACGCAGTATTTT.

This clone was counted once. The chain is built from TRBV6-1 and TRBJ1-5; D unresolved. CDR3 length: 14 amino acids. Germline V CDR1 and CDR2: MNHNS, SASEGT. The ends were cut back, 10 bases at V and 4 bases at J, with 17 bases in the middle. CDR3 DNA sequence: TGTGCCACTCTAAGCGGGGTGATTAATCAGCCCCAGCATTTT. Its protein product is CATLSGVINQPQHF.

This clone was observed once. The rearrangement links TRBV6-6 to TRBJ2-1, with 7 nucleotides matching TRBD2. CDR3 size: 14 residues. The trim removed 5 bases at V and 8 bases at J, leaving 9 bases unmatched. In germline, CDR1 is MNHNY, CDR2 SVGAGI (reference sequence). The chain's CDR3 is CASSLLLANDEQFF. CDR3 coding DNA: TGTGCCAGCAGTCTCTTACTAGCGAATGATGAGCAGTTCTTC.

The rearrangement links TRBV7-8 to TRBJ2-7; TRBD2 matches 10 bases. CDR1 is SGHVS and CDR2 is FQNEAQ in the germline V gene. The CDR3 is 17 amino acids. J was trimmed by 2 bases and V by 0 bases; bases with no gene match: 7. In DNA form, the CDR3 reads TGTGCCAGCAGCTTAGCGTCTAGCGGGAGCCGCGCCTACGAGCAGTACTTC. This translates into CASSLASSGSRAYEQYF. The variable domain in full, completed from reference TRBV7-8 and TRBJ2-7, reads GAGVSQSPRYKVAKRGQDVALRCDPISGHVSLFWYQQALGQGPEFLTYFQNEAQLDKSGLPSDRFFAERPEGSVSTLKIQRTQQEDSAVYLCASSLASSGSRAYEQYFGPGTRLTVT.

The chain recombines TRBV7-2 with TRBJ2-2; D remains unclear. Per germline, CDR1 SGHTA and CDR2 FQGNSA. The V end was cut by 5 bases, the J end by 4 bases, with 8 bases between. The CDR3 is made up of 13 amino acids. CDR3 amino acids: CASSHYGTGELFF. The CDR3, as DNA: TGTGCCAGCAGCCACTACGGCACCGGGGAGCTGTTTTTT.

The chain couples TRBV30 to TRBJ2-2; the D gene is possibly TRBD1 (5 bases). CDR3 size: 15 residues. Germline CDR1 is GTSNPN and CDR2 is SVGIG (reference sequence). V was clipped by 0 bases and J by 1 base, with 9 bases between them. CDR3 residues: CAWSVGRVNTGELFF. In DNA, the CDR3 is TGTGCCTGGAGTGTGGGCAGGGTGAACACCGGGGAGCTGTTTTTT.

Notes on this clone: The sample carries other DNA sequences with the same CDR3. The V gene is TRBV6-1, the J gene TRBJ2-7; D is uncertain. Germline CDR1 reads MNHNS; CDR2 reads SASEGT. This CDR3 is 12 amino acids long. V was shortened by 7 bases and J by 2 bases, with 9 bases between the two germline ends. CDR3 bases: TGTGCCAGCACAGGACCGGCCTACGAGCAGTACTTC. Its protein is CASTGPAYEQYF.

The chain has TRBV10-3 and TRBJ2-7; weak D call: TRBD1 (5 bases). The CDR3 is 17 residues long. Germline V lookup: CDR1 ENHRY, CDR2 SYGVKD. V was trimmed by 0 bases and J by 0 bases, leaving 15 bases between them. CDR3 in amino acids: CAISESGHPANSYEQYF. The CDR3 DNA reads TGTGCCATCAGTGAGTCTGGACACCCCGCTAACTCCTACGAGCAGTACTTC.

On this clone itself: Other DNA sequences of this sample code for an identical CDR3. The CDR3 DNA reads TGTGCCAGCCGGGGAGGTACGAACACCGGGGAGCTGTTTTTT. It yields the protein CASRGGTNTGELFF. The chain joins TRBV2 to TRBJ2-2; possible D gene TRBD2, 6 bases. Trimming took 8 bases from V and 0 from J, leaving 10 bases between them. The germline V gene has CDR1 SNHLY and CDR2 FYNNEI. The CDR3 has 14 residues. Combining the CDR3 with reference TRBV2 and TRBJ2-2 gives the whole variable domain EPEVTQTPSHQVTQMGQEVILRCVPISNHLYFYWYRQILGQKVEFLVSFYNNEISEKSEIFDDQFSVERPDGSNFTLKIRSTKLEDSAMYFCASRGGTNTGELFFGEGSRLTVL.

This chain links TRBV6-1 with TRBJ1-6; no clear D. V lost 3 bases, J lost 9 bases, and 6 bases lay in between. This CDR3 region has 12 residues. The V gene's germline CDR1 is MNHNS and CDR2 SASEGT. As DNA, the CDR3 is TGTGCCAGCAGTGACTCTTTTTCACCCCTCCACTTT. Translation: CASSDSFSPLHF.

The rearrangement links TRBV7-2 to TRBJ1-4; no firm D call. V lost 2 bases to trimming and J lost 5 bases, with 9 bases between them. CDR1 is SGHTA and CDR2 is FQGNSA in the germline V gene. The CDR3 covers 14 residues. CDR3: CASSLRGLNEKLFF. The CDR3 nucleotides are TGTGCCAGCAGCTTAAGAGGCCTAAATGAAAAACTGTTTTTT.

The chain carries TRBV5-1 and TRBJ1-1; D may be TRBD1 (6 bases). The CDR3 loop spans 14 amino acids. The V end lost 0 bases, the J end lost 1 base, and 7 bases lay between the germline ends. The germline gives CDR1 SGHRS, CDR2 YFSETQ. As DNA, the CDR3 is TGCGCCAGCAGCTTGGAACAGGGGAACACTGAAGCTTTCTTT. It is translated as CASSLEQGNTEAFF. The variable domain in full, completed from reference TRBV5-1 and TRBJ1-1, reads KAGVTQTPRYLIKTRGQQVTLSCSPISGHRSVSWYQQTPGQGLQFLFEYFSETQRNKGNFPGRFSGRQFSNSRSEMNVSTLELGDSALYLCASSLEQGNTEAFFGQGTRLTVV.

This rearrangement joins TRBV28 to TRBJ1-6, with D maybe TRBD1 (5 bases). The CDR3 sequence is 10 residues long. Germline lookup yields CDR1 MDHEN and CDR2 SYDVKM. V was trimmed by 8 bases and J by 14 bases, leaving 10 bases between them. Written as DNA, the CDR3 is TGTGCCAGCGGGCGGGGGGCCCTCCACTTT. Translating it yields CASGRGALHF.

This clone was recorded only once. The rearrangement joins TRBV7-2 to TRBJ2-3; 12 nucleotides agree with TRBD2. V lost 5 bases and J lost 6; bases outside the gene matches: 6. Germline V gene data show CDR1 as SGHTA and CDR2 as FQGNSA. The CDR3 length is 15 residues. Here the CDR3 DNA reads TGTGCCAGCAGCCCCCGGACTAGCGGGGCGGATACGCAGTATTTT. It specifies CASSPRTSGADTQYF.

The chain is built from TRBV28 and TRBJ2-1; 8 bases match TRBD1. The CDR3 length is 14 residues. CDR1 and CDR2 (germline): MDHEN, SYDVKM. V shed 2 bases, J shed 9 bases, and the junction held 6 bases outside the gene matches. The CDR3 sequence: CASSLGRGPSEQFF. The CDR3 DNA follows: TGTGCCAGCAGTTTAGGCAGGGGGCCTAGTGAGCAGTTCTTC.

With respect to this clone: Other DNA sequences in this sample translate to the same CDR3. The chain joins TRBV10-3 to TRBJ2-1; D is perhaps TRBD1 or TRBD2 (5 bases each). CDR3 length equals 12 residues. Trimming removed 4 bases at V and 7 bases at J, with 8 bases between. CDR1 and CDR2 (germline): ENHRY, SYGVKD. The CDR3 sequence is CAISVGGNEQFF. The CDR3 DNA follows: TGTGCCATCAGTGTTGGGGGAAATGAGCAGTTCTTC.

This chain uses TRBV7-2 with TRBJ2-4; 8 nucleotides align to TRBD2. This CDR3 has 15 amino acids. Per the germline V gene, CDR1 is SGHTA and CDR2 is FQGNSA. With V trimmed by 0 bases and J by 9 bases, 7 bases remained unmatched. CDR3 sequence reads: CASSLAGTSNFIQYF. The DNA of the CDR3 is TGTGCCAGCAGCTTAGCGGGGACTAGTAATTTCATTCAGTACTTC.

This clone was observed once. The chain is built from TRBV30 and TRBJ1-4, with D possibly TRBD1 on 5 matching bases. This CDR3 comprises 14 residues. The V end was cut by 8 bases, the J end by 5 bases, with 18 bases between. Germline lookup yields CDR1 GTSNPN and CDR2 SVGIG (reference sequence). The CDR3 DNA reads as TGTGCCGGACGAAGCAGGGTTTGGAATGAAAAACTGTTTTTT. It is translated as CAGRSRVWNEKLFF.

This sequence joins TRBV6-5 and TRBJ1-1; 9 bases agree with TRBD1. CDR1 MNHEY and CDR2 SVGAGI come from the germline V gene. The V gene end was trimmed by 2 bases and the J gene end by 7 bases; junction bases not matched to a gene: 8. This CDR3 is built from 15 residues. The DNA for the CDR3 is TGTGCCAGCAGTTACGCCAACAGGGGGCAGGTTGAAGCTTTCTTT. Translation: CASSYANRGQVEAFF.

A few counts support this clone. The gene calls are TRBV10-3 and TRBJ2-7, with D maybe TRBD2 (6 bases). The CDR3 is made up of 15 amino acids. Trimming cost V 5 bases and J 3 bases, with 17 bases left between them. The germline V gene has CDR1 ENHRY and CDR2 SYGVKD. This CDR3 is CAISPGGSGVYEQYF. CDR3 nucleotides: TGTGCCATCAGTCCCGGGGGTAGCGGAGTCTACGAGCAGTACTTC.

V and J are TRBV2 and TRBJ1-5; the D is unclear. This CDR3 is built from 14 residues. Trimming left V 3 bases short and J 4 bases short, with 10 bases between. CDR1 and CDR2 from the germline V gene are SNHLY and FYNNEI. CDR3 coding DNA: TGTGCCAGCAGTGATCGGCAGGAGAATCAGCCCCAGCATTTT. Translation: CASSDRQENQPQHF.

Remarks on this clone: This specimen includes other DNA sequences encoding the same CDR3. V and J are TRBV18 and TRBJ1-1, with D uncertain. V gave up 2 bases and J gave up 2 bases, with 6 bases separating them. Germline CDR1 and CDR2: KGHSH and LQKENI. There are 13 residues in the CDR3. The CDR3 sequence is CASSPAGNTEAFF. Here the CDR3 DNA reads TGTGCCAGCTCACCAGCGGGAAACACTGAAGCTTTCTTT.